Listed below are T cell receptor beta chains from one sample, sequenced in a study of identical twins. Each CDR3 protein is one row after TCRdb ran MiXCR on the 5' RACE reads. The repertoire includes 350,000 or so distinct CDR3 sequences, roughly 9% of them detected once, and approximately 9.3% sits in the top ten. The sequenced material came from naive T cells sorted from blood. The receptors come from a woman in her forties or fifties in good health. CDR3s include the opening cysteine and the closing phenylalanine or tryptophan. The D gene is left open where the match is weak. For some rows the clone size is stated as once, few or many, or as a class when expanded; others skip it.

j_call: TRBJ1-2
v_call: TRBV20-1
d_call: NA
clone_size: many
cdr3_nt: TGCAGTGCTCAGACAGCCGGGTCTGGCTACACCTTC
cdr3_aa: CSAQTAGSGYTF

j_call: TRBJ1-4
v_call: TRBV28
d_call: NA
clone_size: few
cdr3_nt: TGTGCCAGCAGTTTGCGGGGAGTGGATGAAAAACTGTTTTTT
cdr3_aa: CASSLRGVDEKLFF

j_call: TRBJ2-7
v_call: TRBV5-1
d_call: NA
clone_size: many
cdr3_nt: TGCGCCAGCAGCTCGGACGCTGACGAGCAGTACTTC
cdr3_aa: CASSSDADEQYF

j_call: TRBJ1-6
v_call: TRBV4-2
d_call: NA
clone_size: NA
cdr3_nt: TGTGCCAGCAGCCAAGAGGGGGTTGGCGCTTCACCCCTCCACTTT
cdr3_aa: CASSQEGVGASPLHF

j_call: TRBJ2-2
v_call: TRBV20-1
d_call: NA
clone_size: few
cdr3_nt: TGCAGTGCTATAAAAGAGGGCATCGGGGAGCTGTTTTTT
cdr3_aa: CSAIKEGIGELFF

j_call: TRBJ2-1
v_call: TRBV24-1
d_call: TRBD1
clone_size: few
cdr3_nt: TGTGCCACCAGTGACCCGACACAGGGGACCAATGAGCAGTTCTTC
cdr3_aa: CATSDPTQGTNEQFF

j_call: TRBJ2-2
v_call: TRBV6-5
d_call: NA
clone_size: many
cdr3_nt: TGTGCCAGCAGCAACCTCAGGGGCACCGGGGAGCTGTTTTTT
cdr3_aa: CASSNLRGTGELFF

j_call: TRBJ2-5
v_call: TRBV15
d_call: NA
clone_size: NA
cdr3_nt: TGTGCCACCAGCAGAGTTCTCAGGGAAGAGGACCAGTACTTC
cdr3_aa: CATSRVLREEDQYF

j_call: TRBJ1-6
v_call: TRBV3-1
d_call: TRBD1
clone_size: few
cdr3_nt: TGTGCCAGCAGTAAAAAAGCCGGACAGGGGGCAATTTCACCCCTCCACTTT
cdr3_aa: CASSKKAGQGAISPLHF

j_call: TRBJ2-3
v_call: TRBV5-1
d_call: TRBD2
clone_size: few
cdr3_nt: TGCGCCAGCAGCTGGGGACTAGCGGGAGGAGGAAGGACAGATACGCAGTATTTT
cdr3_aa: CASSWGLAGGGRTDTQYF

j_call: TRBJ2-1
v_call: TRBV20-1
d_call: NA
clone_size: many
cdr3_nt: TGCAGTGCTAGGAGGGACCAGACGCTTGAGCAGTTCTTC
cdr3_aa: CSARRDQTLEQFF

j_call: TRBJ2-4
v_call: TRBV5-1
d_call: NA
clone_size: few
cdr3_nt: TGCGCCAGCAGCGTTGGACACGAGATAGCCAAAAACATTCAGTACTTC
cdr3_aa: CASSVGHEIAKNIQYF

j_call: TRBJ2-1
v_call: TRBV12-3/TRBV12-4
d_call: NA
clone_size: many
cdr3_nt: TGTGCCAGCAGTTCGGTCCGGGACTCCTCCTACAATGAGCAGTTCTTC
cdr3_aa: CASSSVRDSSYNEQFF

j_call: TRBJ2-2
v_call: TRBV9
d_call: TRBD2
clone_size: few
cdr3_nt: TGTGCCAGCAGCGTCCCACTAGCGGGAGGGAACACCGGGGAGCTGTTTTTT
cdr3_aa: CASSVPLAGGNTGELFF